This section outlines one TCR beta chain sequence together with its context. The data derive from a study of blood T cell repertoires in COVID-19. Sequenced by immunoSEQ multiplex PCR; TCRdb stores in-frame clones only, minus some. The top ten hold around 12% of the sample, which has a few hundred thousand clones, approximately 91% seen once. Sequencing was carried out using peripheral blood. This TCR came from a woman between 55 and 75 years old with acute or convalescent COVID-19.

CDR3 amino acids: CASSERGRANYGYTF. CDR3 nucleotide sequence: TGTGCCAGCAGTGAACGCGGCAGAGCTAACTATGGCTACACCTTC. The rearrangement joins TRBV6-1 to TRBJ1-2; D not resolved. In germline, CDR1 is MNHNS, CDR2 SASEGT. The CDR3 sequence is 15 residues long. Trimming removed 2 bases from V and 0 bases from J, with 10 bases in between.